Below, 12 T cell receptor beta chains from the same sample are listed, as sequenced in a study of shared clonotypes between healthy human individuals. Sequencing was performed with immunoSEQ multiplex PCR; in TCRdb, only in-frame clones are kept and a portion is missing. This table has some 550,000 clones, roughly 97% appearing once. Sequencing was performed on naive CD4+ T cells sorted from blood. Subset here: CD45RA+ positively selected. The receptor source for this set is a woman aged 30 to 39 in good health.

The chain has TRBV5-1 and TRBJ2-7, with D perhaps TRBD1 or TRBD2 (6 bases each). V was pared by 0 bases and J by 7 bases, with 14 bases between. The CDR3 is 14 residues long. The germline V gene encodes CDR1 SGHRS and CDR2 YFSETQ. The CDR3 spells CASSLEGGLGEQYF. Here the CDR3 DNA reads TGCGCCAGCAGCTTGGAGGGGGGCTTGGGAGAGCAGTACTTC.

The V call is TRBV28, the J call TRBJ1-5, with TRBD1 as a possible D gene (5 bases). The V end lost 6 bases, the J end lost 0 bases, and 18 bases lay between the germline ends. This CDR3 is built from 17 residues. CDR1 is MDHEN and CDR2 is SYDVKM in the germline V gene. The CDR3 DNA reads as TGTGCCAGCAGCCCCATCGCCGGGACGTTTAGCAATCAGCCCCAGCATTTT. This codes for CASSPIAGTFSNQPQHF.

The CDR3 region has the DNA TGTGCCAGCAGCTTGGTTGGGGTTACCTACGAGCAGTACTTC. As protein: CASSLVGVTYEQYF. This chain connects TRBV5-8 to TRBJ2-7, with D uncertain. Trimming removed 0 bases from V and 2 bases from J, with 9 bases in between. Germline CDR1 reads SGHTS; CDR2 reads YDEGEE. CDR3 size: 14 residues.

This clone was observed once. The rearrangement uses TRBV2 and TRBJ2-1; D is possibly TRBD1 (6 bases). CDR1 and CDR2 (germline): SNHLY, FYNNEI. Trimming took 2 bases from V and 1 from J, leaving 12 bases between them. The CDR3 is made up of 16 amino acids. CDR3: CASSEQGQGSYNEQFF. CDR3 nucleotide sequence: TGTGCCAGCAGTGAACAGGGCCAGGGGTCCTACAATGAGCAGTTCTTC.

CDR3 sequence: CASSDGLLNNSPLHF. CDR3 sequence (DNA): TGTGCCAGCAGCGACGGACTGCTAAATAATTCACCCCTCCACTTT. The chain links TRBV7-9 to TRBJ1-6, with D unclear. Germline V gene lookup returns CDR1 SEHNR and CDR2 FQNEAQ (reference sequence). The CDR3 runs to 15 residues. The ends were cut back, 5 bases at V and 5 bases at J, with 13 bases in the middle.

The rearrangement uses TRBV2 and TRBJ2-6, with 7 positions matching TRBD2. V was pared by 8 bases and J by 2 bases, with 9 bases of the junction left unmatched. The germline V gene has CDR1 SNHLY and CDR2 FYNNEI. This CDR3 comprises 16 residues. DNA of the CDR3: TGTGCCAGCGTCGGCGGGAGAGTTCCTGGGGCCAACGTCCTGACTTTC. Translating gives CASVGGRVPGANVLTF. Full variable domain (missing parts from reference TRBV2 and TRBJ2-6): EPEVTQTPSHQVTQMGQEVILRCVPISNHLYFYWYRQILGQKVEFLVSFYNNEISEKSEIFDDQFSVERPDGSNFTLKIRSTKLEDSAMYFCASVGGRVPGANVLTFGAGSRLTVL.

CDR3 sequence reads: CASTGTGDQPQHF. The CDR3 nucleotides are TGTGCCAGTACGGGGACAGGGGATCAGCCCCAGCATTTT. V gene TRBV19 combines with J gene TRBJ1-5; 10 bases are a match to TRBD1. Trimming removed 7 bases from V and 5 bases from J; junction bases left unmatched: 2. Looked up from germline, CDR1 is LNHDA and CDR2 is SQIVND (reference sequence). This CDR3 comprises 13 residues. Variable domain in full (rest from reference TRBV19 and TRBJ1-5): DGGITQSPKYLFRKEGQNVTLSCEQNLNHDAMYWYRQDPGQGLRLIYYSQIVNDFQKGDIAEGYSVSREKKESFPLTVTSAQKNPTAFYLCASTGTGDQPQHFGDGTRLSIL.

The rearrangement joins TRBV27 to TRBJ2-7, with D perhaps matching TRBD1 (6 bases). The V gene lost 7 bases and the J gene lost 3 bases, with 22 bases spanning the gap. Germline lookup yields CDR1 MNHEY and CDR2 SMNVEV (reference sequence). The CDR3 spans 16 residues. The CDR3 is CASIRTLTGTHYEQYF. The CDR3 DNA follows: TGTGCCAGCATCCGCACTCTAACAGGGACCCACTACGAGCAGTACTTC.

The CDR3 is CASSLLSGRASGELFF. The CDR3 coding sequence is TGTGCCAGCAGTTTATTAAGCGGGAGGGCCAGCGGGGAGCTGTTTTTT. The chain links TRBV28 to TRBJ2-2; 10 bases are a match to TRBD2. The CDR3 extends over 16 amino acids. From germline, CDR1 is MDHEN and CDR2 SYDVKM. Germline trimming cut 1 base from V and 7 bases from J; bases unmatched to any gene: 6.

The chain joins TRBV11-2 to TRBJ2-4; TRBD2 is a possible D gene (5 bases). CDR1 and CDR2 from the germline V gene are SGHAT and FQNNGV. V shed 1 base and J shed 0 bases, with 13 bases lying between them. The CDR3 runs 17 residues. DNA for the CDR3: TGTGCCAGCAGCTTAGGGGGTCTAGCTGTAGCCAAAAACATTCAGTACTTC. Amino acid sequence: CASSLGGLAVAKNIQYF.

The chain links TRBV6-1 to TRBJ1-5, with TRBD1 as a possible D gene (5 bases). Deletions cut 3 bases from V and 4 bases from J, with 16 bases between. This CDR3 spans 16 amino acids. Germline CDR1 and CDR2: MNHNS and SASEGT. CDR3 nucleotide sequence: TGTGCCAGCAGTGAGAGGTGGGGCCCGGGGAATCAGCCCCAGCATTTT. Residues: CASSERWGPGNQPQHF.

The J gene is TRBJ2-1, the V gene TRBV6-5; no definite D call. The ends were cut back, 6 bases at V and 2 bases at J, with 14 bases in the middle. Germline CDR1 and CDR2: MNHEY and SVGAGI. This CDR3 is 15 amino acids long. This chain's CDR3 is CASSYTWSPYNEQFF. As DNA, the CDR3 is TGTGCCAGCAGCTACACTTGGTCACCCTACAATGAGCAGTTCTTC.